The sample holds a few counts of the clone carrying this T cell receptor (beta chain). Its antigen remains unidentified. These data come from a study of cytomegalovirus exposure and HLA in healthy donors. On the study more broadly: Unique TCRs numbering approximately 81 million, obtained from HLA-typed donors, made up an early data release.

Study results and limitations: A later analysis, which compared TCR beta chains of equal frequency, found the HLA-associated ones more clonally expanded. The investigators catalogued 180 or so TCR beta chains as cytomegalovirus-associated. A highly shared variant cluster was judged a likely technical artifact.

The PCR employed 60 Vbeta primers together with 13 Jbeta primers. Repertoires were generated with immunoSEQ multiplex PCR, while TCRdb's copy carries only in-frame clones and drops some. This table holds 85,000 to 100,000 clones, about 80% found once. The clonotype comes from a female donor in good health and CMV-seropositive. Material: PBMCs.

CDR3 nucleotides: TGTGCCAGCAGCCCGAGGCGGACAGGGTGGTACGAGCAGTACTTC. This translates into CASSPRRTGWYEQYF. The rearrangement joins TRBV7-6 to TRBJ2-7; TRBD1 agrees at 8 bases. CDR1 SGHVS and CDR2 FNYEAQ come from the germline V gene. J was trimmed by 4 bases and V by 5 bases; bases with no gene match: 10. The CDR3 consists of 15 residues.